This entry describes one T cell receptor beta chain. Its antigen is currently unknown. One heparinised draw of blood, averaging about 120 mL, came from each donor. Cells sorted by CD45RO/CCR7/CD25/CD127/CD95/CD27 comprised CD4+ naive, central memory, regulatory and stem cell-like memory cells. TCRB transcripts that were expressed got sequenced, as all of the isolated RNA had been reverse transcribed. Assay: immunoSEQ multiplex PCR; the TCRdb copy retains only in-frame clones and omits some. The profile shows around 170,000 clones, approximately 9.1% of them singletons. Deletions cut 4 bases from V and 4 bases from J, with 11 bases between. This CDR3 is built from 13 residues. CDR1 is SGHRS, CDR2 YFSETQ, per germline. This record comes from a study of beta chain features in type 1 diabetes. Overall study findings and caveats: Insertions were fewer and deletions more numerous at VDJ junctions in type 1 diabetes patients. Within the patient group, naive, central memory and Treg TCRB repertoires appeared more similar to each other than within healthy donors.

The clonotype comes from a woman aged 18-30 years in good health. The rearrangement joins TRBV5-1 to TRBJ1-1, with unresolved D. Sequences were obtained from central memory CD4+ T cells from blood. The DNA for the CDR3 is TGCGCCAGCAGCCAAGGGAGCGGCACTGAAGCTTTCTTT. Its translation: CASSQGSGTEAFF.